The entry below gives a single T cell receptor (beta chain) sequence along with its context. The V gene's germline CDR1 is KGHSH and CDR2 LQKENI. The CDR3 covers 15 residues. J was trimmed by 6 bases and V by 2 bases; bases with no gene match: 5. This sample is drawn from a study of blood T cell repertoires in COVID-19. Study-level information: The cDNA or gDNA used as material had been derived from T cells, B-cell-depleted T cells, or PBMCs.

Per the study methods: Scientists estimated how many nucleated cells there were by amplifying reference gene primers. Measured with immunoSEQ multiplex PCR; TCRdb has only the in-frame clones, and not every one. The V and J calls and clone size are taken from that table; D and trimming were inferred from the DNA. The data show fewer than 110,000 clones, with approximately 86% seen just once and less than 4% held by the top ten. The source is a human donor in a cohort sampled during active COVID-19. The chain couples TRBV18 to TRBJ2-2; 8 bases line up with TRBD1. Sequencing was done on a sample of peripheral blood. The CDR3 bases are TGTGCCAGCTCACCAATAACAGGGGGAGCCGGGGAGCTGTTTTTT. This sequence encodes CASSPITGGAGELFF.